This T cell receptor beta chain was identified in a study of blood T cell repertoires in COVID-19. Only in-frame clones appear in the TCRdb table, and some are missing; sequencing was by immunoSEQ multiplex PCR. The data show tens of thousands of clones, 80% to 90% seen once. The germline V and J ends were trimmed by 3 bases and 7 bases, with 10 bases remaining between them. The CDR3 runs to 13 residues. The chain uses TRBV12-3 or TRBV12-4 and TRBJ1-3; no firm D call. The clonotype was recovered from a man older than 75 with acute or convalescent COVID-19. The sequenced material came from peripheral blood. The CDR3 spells CASSFSYPNTIYF. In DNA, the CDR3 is TGTGCCAGCAGTTTCTCTTATCCGAACACCATATATTTT.